The 14 T cell receptor beta chains listed next were all sequenced from one sample in a study. MiXCR, run by TCRdb on the RT-PCR reads, gives a single entry per CDR3 protein. The data show approximately 720,000 distinct CDR3 sequences, over 12% seen once. Sequencing was carried out using memory CD4+ T cells from blood. The receptors here all came from a female donor in good health, serving as a healthy control.

This clonotype was counted ten times or more. The chain joins TRBV28 to TRBJ2-3; D is uncertain. The germline CDR1 and CDR2 sequences are MDHEN and SYDVKM. The ends were cut back, 6 bases at V and 4 bases at J, with 11 bases in the middle. CDR3 length: 13 residues. CDR3 residues: CASSLVSPDTQYF. DNA of the CDR3: TGTGCCAGCAGCCTCGTGTCCCCAGATACGCAGTATTTT.

The J gene is TRBJ1-1, the V gene TRBV7-9, with D possibly being TRBD1 (5 bases). V lost 6 bases, J lost 6 bases, and 17 bases lay in between. The length of the CDR3 is 14 residues. Germline V lookup: CDR1 SEHNR, CDR2 FQNEAQ (reference sequence). CDR3 loop: CASREGTYSAEAFF. CDR3 coding DNA: TGTGCCAGCAGAGAAGGGACCTACAGCGCTGAAGCTTTCTTT.

There are many counts of this clonotype. The chain joins TRBV11-2 to TRBJ2-5, with D maybe TRBD1 (6 bases). The CDR3 is made up of 15 amino acids. Trimming pared 6 bases from V and 3 bases from J, leaving 17 bases between. Germline values: CDR1 SGHAT, CDR2 FQNNGV. CDR3 nucleotide sequence: TGTGCCAGCAGTTCCCCGGCAGGGGTCGAAGAGACCCAGTACTTC. Protein product: CASSSPAGVEETQYF.

At least ten counts were recorded for this clonotype. The CDR3, as DNA: TGCAGTGCTAGAGTCAGCCAGCGAGGCTCAGATACGCAGTATTTT. Its translation: CSARVSQRGSDTQYF. This sequence joins TRBV20-1 and TRBJ2-3; D remains ambiguous. The length of the CDR3 is 15 residues. The germline V and J ends were trimmed by 1 base and 4 bases, with 15 bases remaining between them. In germline, CDR1 is DFQATT, CDR2 SNEGSKA (reference sequence).

This clonotype was detected a few times. The chain joins TRBV7-2 to TRBJ2-1, with D unresolved. The germline V gene has CDR1 SGHTA and CDR2 FQGNSA. This CDR3 region has 16 residues. V gave up 5 bases and J gave up 5 bases, with 19 bases separating them. The CDR3 nucleotides read TGTGCCAGCAGCCGGTGGCTGGACCGACTTGACAATGAGCAGTTCTTC. As protein: CASSRWLDRLDNEQFF.

The chain employs TRBV20-1 and TRBJ2-1, with 8 nucleotides matching TRBD1. Germline CDR1 DFQATT, CDR2 SNEGSKA (reference sequence). The CDR3 extends over 15 amino acids. V shed 0 bases, J shed 6 bases, and the junction held 7 bases outside the gene matches. CDR3 bases: TGCAGTGCTAGAGATGCAGGGGGCCGGATCAATGAGCAGTTCTTC. Its protein is CSARDAGGRINEQFF.

This clonotype has a count of ten or more. The DNA is omitted, as the CDR3 cannot be located on it reliably, and the CDR3 follows TCRdb's listing. The CDR3 sequence: CAISESDGAPTSSTSGFYEQYF. The J gene is TRBJ2-7, the V gene TRBV10-3. The CDR3 is 22 residues long, ends included. CDR1 and CDR2 from the germline V gene are ENHRY and SYGVKD.

This clonotype came up a few times. V usage is TRBV18 and J usage is TRBJ2-7, with 9 bases matching TRBD2. Looked up from germline, CDR1 is KGHSH and CDR2 is LQKENI. The CDR3 has 16 residues. With V trimmed by 0 bases and J by 3 bases, 6 bases remained unmatched. This CDR3 is CASSPPGGGRGYEQYF. The CDR3 nucleotides are TGTGCCAGCTCACCACCCGGTGGCGGGAGGGGCTACGAGCAGTACTTC.

The chain employs TRBV11-1 and TRBJ2-1; 7 bases agree with TRBD1. Trimming at V came to 9 bases and at J to 0 bases, leaving 11 bases not matched to a gene. The germline V gene has CDR1 SGHAT and CDR2 FQDESV (reference sequence). The CDR3 totals 16 residues. As DNA, the CDR3 is TGTGCCAGTTCAAAGGACAGGCGTAGCTCCTACAATGAGCAGTTCTTC. Protein product: CASSKDRRSSYNEQFF.

The V gene is TRBV18, the J gene TRBJ2-1, with 8 nucleotides matching TRBD2. CDR1 and CDR2 from the germline V gene are KGHSH and LQKENI. This CDR3 has 15 amino acids. The V gene end was trimmed by 2 bases and the J gene end by 6 bases; junction bases not matched to a gene: 6. CDR3 sequence: CASSPAGTSVNEQFF. DNA for the CDR3: TGTGCCAGCTCACCAGCCGGGACTAGTGTCAATGAGCAGTTCTTC.

The V and J genes are TRBV28 and TRBJ1-5; unclear D gene. The CDR3 runs to 15 residues. With 5 bases removed from V and 7 bases from J, the gap between germline ends came to 18 bases. The germline gives CDR1 MDHEN, CDR2 SYDVKM. CDR3: CASSPLWGGGQPQHF. CDR3 DNA sequence: TGTGCCAGCAGTCCTCTATGGGGAGGCGGCCAGCCCCAGCATTTT.

This clonotype came up a few times. V gene TRBV5-1 combines with J gene TRBJ2-2, with D maybe TRBD2 (6 bases). V lost 1 base and J lost 8, with 12 bases in between. Germline CDR1 SGHRS, CDR2 YFSETQ. The CDR3 has 14 residues. The CDR3 protein is CASSLLTGEGELFF. CDR3 DNA sequence: TGCGCCAGCAGCTTGTTAACGGGAGAGGGGGAGCTGTTTTTT.

This clonotype was recorded at least ten times. The chain combines TRBV20-1 with TRBJ2-5, with D tentatively TRBD2 (7 bases). The CDR3 runs to 14 residues. V was shortened by 5 bases and J by 5 bases, with 18 bases between the two germline ends. Per germline, CDR1 DFQATT and CDR2 SNEGSKA (reference sequence). The DNA for the CDR3 is TGCAGTGCTGTCTTCCCCGCGGGGGCGGAGACCCAGTACTTC. It codes for CSAVFPAGAETQYF.

This chain links TRBV6-6 with TRBJ2-3; D possibly matches TRBD1 or TRBD2 (5 bases each). The CDR3 is 16 residues long. Germline CDR1 reads MNHNY; CDR2 reads SVGAGI (reference sequence). V lost 2 bases, J lost 6 bases, and 18 bases lay in between. Here the CDR3 DNA reads TGTGCCAGCAGTTACGGTCTTGGGGGAGTGGGGGATACGCAGTATTTT. It encodes CASSYGLGGVGDTQYF.